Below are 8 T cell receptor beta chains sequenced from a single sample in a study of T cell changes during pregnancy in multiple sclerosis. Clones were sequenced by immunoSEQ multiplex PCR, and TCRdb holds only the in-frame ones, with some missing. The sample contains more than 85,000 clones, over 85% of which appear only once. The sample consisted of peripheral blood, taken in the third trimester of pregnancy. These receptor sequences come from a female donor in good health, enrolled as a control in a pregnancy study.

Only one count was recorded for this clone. The CDR3 DNA sequence: TGTGCCAGCAGTTCAGCCGGGAGTGGGAGGGAGACCCAGTACTTC. Its protein product is CASSSAGSGRETQYF. This rearrangement joins TRBV28 to TRBJ2-5; the D gene is possibly TRBD2 (6 bases). The ends were cut back, 4 bases at V and 5 bases at J, with 17 bases in the middle. Per the germline V gene, CDR1 is MDHEN and CDR2 is SYDVKM. The CDR3 is made up of 15 amino acids.

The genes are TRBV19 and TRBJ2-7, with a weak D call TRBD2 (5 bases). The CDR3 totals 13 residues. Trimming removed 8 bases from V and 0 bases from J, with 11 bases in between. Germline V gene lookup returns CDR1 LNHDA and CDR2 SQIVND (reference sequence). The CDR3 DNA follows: TGTGCCAGTGCCAGCGGAAACTCCTACGAGCAGTACTTC. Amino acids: CASASGNSYEQYF.

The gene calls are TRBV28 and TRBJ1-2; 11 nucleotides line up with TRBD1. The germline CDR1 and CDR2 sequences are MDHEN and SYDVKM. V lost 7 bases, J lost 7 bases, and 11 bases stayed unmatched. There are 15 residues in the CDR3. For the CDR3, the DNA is TGTGCCAGCACGTTGCAGCCGGGACAGGGGGGTGGCTACACCTTC. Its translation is CASTLQPGQGGGYTF.

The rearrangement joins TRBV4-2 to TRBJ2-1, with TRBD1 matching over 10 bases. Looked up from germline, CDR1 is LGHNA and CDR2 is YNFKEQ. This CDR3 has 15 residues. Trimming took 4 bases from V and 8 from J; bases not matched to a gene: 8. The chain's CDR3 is CASSLLDRGLDEQFF. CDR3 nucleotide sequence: TGTGCCAGCAGCCTCCTAGACAGGGGGCTTGATGAGCAGTTCTTC.

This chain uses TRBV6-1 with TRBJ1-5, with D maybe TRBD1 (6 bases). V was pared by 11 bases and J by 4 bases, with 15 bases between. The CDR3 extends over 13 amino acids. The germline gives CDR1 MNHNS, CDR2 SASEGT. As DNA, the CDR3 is TGTGCCGGGTGGACAGATGGAAATCAGCCCCAGCATTTT. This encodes CAGWTDGNQPQHF.

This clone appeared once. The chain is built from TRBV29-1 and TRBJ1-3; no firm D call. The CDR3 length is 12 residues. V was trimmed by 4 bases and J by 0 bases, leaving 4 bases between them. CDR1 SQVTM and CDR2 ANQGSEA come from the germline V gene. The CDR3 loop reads CSVVVSGNTIYF. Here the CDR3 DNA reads TGCAGCGTTGTAGTCTCTGGAAACACCATATATTTT.

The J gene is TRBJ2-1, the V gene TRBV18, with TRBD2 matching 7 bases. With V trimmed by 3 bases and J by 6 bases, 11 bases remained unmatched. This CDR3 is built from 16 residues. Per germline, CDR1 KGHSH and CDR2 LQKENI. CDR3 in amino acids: CASSPGREKIRNEQFF. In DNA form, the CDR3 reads TGTGCCAGCTCACCTGGGCGGGAGAAGATACGCAATGAGCAGTTCTTC.

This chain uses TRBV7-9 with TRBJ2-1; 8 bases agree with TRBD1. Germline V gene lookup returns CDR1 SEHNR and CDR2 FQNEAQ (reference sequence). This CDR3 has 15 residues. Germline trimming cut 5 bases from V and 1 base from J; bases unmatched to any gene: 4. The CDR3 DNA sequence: TGTGCCAGCAGCACCAGACAGGGGTCCTACAATGAGCAGTTCTTC. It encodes CASSTRQGSYNEQFF.